A selection of T cell receptor beta chains follows, all from one sample in a study of cytotoxic CD8 clonotypes in ibrutinib-treated CLL. The protocol was immunoSEQ multiplex PCR, while the TCRdb copy is restricted to in-frame clones and leaves out a portion. The sample lists approximately 340,000 clones, 60% to 80% occurring once. Here the sequenced sample was PBMCs, taken after 36 months of ibrutinib treatment. These TCRs come from a human donor with chronic lymphocytic leukemia. The CDR3 runs from the conserved cysteine through the conserved F or W. Each record gives: CDR3 protein, CDR3 DNA, D gene, J gene, clone size, V gene. D genes are given only for firm matches. A row's size may be missing; if present it is once, few, many or a size class.

CASSVMTPANGYTF TGTGCCAGCAGTGTGATGACCCCCGCTAACGGCTACACCTTC - TRBJ1-2 few TRBV2
CSVVLSRGYTF TGCAGCGTTGTCCTCTCGCGTGGCTACACCTTC - TRBJ1-2 - TRBV29-1
CATSRVVGTYEQYF TGTGCCACCAGCAGAGTAGTGGGGACCTACGAGCAGTACTTC - TRBJ2-7 once TRBV15
CASSIRGGEQYF TGTGCCAGTAGTATACGAGGGGGAGAGCAGTACTTC - TRBJ2-7 few TRBV19
CASSYRGNQPQHF TGTGCCAGCAGTTATAGGGGCAATCAGCCCCAGCATTTT - TRBJ1-5 - TRBV27
CASSQRQLAKNIQYF TGCGCCAGCAGCCAGAGACAGCTAGCCAAAAACATTCAGTACTTC - TRBJ2-4 - TRBV4-1
CASSEGLAGPLF TGTGCCAGCAGTGAAGGACTAGCGGGGCCCCTTTTC TRBD2 TRBJ2-7 - TRBV25-1
CASSLAPWNYGYTF TGCGCCAGCAGCTTGGCCCCCTGGAACTATGGCTACACCTTC - TRBJ1-2 few TRBV5-1
CASSLGTGGDPDGYTF TGCGCCAGCAGCCTGGGGACAGGGGGCGACCCGGATGGCTACACCTTC TRBD1 TRBJ1-2 - TRBV5-1
CASSSRWGPGELFF TGTGCCAGCAGCAGCCGGTGGGGTCCCGGGGAGCTGTTTTTT - TRBJ2-2 - TRBV14
CSAIDLNLYF TGCAGTGCTATCGACCTTAATCTGTACTTC - TRBJ2-7 few TRBV20-1
CASGTFGEKLFF TGTGCCAGCGGTACATTCGGTGAAAAACTGTTTTTT - TRBJ1-4 once TRBV7-9
CASSLGSGVVNEQFF TGTGCCAGCAGTTTAGGGTCAGGGGTAGTGAATGAGCAGTTCTTC - TRBJ2-1 - TRBV28
CASSARTSASYEQYF TGTGCCAGCAGCGCCCGGACTAGCGCTTCCTACGAGCAGTACTTC TRBD2 TRBJ2-7 - TRBV7-2
CASSDIRETQYF TGTGCCAGTAGTGATATCAGGGAGACCCAGTACTTC - TRBJ2-5 once TRBV19
CATHSHQAGAAGELFF TGTGCCACCCACTCCCATCAGGCAGGGGCTGCCGGGGAGCTGTTTTTT - TRBJ2-2 - TRBV7-9
CASSLRTSGRGEQYF TGTGCCAGCAGCCTACGGACTAGCGGGAGGGGTGAGCAGTACTTC TRBD2 TRBJ2-7 - TRBV11-2
CASSALSNAWPSGPSNEQFF TGTGCCAGCAGCGCACTTTCTAATGCGTGGCCTAGCGGCCCCTCCAATGAGCAGTTCTTC TRBD2 TRBJ2-1 - TRBV28
CASRRGGRWTGELFF TGCGCCTCCAGGAGAGGGGGCAGGTGGACCGGGGAGCTGTTTTTT TRBD1 TRBJ2-2 - TRBV5-1
CASSSWGDGAYEQYF TGTGCCAGCAGCAGCTGGGGGGATGGGGCCTACGAGCAGTACTTC - TRBJ2-7 - TRBV9
CASSPRIGLGLGTDTQYF TGTGCCAGCTCACCCCGGATAGGGTTAGGGCTAGGCACAGATACGCAGTATTTT - TRBJ2-3 - TRBV18
CASSYTGSYGYTF TGTGCCAGCAGTTATACAGGAAGCTATGGCTACACCTTC - TRBJ1-2 - TRBV6-6
CATSRGRTEETQYF TGTGCCACCAGCAGAGGTAGGACTGAAGAGACCCAGTACTTC - TRBJ2-5 - TRBV15
CSASIRDPYGYTF TGCAGCGCCAGTATAAGGGATCCCTATGGCTACACCTTC - TRBJ1-2 - TRBV29-1
CASSLVDRVDEAFF TGTGCCAGCAGCTTAGTTGACAGGGTTGATGAAGCTTTCTTT TRBD1 TRBJ1-1 - TRBV7-6
CASSAWTASEQYF TGTGCCAGCAGCGCCTGGACAGCGTCCGAGCAGTACTTC - TRBJ2-7 - TRBV9
CASSLLRDRAYEQYF TGCGCCAGCAGCCTTCTCCGGGACAGGGCCTACGAGCAGTACTTC TRBD1 TRBJ2-7 - TRBV4-1
CASSIRGTGEQYF TGTGCCAGCAGCATTAGAGGGACGGGGGAGCAGTACTTC - TRBJ2-7 - TRBV5-6
CASSLGRSYEQYF TGTGCCAGCAGCCTCGGGCGGTCCTACGAGCAGTACTTC - TRBJ2-7 - TRBV2
CASSEGQGMLPFYEQYF TGTGCCAGCAGTGAAGGTCAGGGGATGTTACCCTTCTACGAGCAGTACTTC - TRBJ2-7 - TRBV6-1
CASSLNRDRVIHGYTF TGTGCCAGCAGCTTGAACCGGGACAGGGTCATTCATGGCTACACCTTC TRBD1 TRBJ1-2 - TRBV7-9
CASTPLAGNTEAFF TGTGCCAGCACCCCCCTGGCAGGGAACACTGAAGCTTTCTTT - TRBJ1-1 once TRBV5-6
CASSPGRSTYEQYF TGTGCCAGCAGCCCAGGACGGAGTACCTACGAGCAGTACTTC - TRBJ2-7 once TRBV11-3
CSVASGQSNYGYTF TGCAGCGTTGCGTCAGGACAGAGTAACTATGGCTACACCTTC - TRBJ1-2 few TRBV29-1
CASSYGVTYEQYF TGTGCCAGCAGTTACGGGGTTACCTACGAGCAGTACTTC - TRBJ2-7 few TRBV6-5
CASSPTSLLTDTQYF TGTGCCAGCTCACCGACTTCCCTCCTCACAGATACGCAGTATTTT - TRBJ2-3 - TRBV18
CASSLAGHKGTEAFF TGTGCCAGCAGTTTAGCAGGGCATAAGGGCACTGAAGCTTTCTTT - TRBJ1-1 - TRBV27
CASSSGLALTYEQYF TGTGCCAGCTCATCCGGACTAGCGCTGACCTACGAGCAGTACTTC TRBD2 TRBJ2-7 few TRBV18
CASSPELADTQYF TGTGCCAGCTCACCAGAGTTAGCAGATACGCAGTATTTT - TRBJ2-3 few TRBV18
CASSKGFWTGVGQPQHF TGTGCCAGCAGCAAAGGCTTTTGGACAGGGGTGGGTCAGCCCCAGCATTTT - TRBJ1-5 - TRBV21-1
CASSLAGRRETQYF TGTGCCAGCAGCTTAGCAGGCAGAAGAGAGACCCAGTACTTC - TRBJ2-5 once TRBV7-2
CASSIAGTGHQPQHF TGTGCCAGTAGTATAGCGGGGACAGGGCATCAGCCCCAGCATTTT TRBD1 TRBJ1-5 - TRBV19
CASSIDERSSGANVLTF TGTGCCAGTAGTATCGATGAACGAAGCTCTGGGGCCAACGTCCTGACTTTC - TRBJ2-6 - TRBV19
CASSLYGNRANYGYTF TGTGCCAGCAGCTTATATGGCAATCGAGCCAACTATGGCTACACCTTC - TRBJ1-2 - TRBV5-6
CASSPWADRVIETQYF TGCGCCAGCAGCCCCTGGGCGGACAGGGTTATAGAGACCCAGTACTTC TRBD1 TRBJ2-5 - TRBV5-1
CAALQGHQNQPQHF TGTGCAGCGTTACAAGGGCACCAAAATCAGCCCCAGCATTTT - TRBJ1-5 - TRBV6-1